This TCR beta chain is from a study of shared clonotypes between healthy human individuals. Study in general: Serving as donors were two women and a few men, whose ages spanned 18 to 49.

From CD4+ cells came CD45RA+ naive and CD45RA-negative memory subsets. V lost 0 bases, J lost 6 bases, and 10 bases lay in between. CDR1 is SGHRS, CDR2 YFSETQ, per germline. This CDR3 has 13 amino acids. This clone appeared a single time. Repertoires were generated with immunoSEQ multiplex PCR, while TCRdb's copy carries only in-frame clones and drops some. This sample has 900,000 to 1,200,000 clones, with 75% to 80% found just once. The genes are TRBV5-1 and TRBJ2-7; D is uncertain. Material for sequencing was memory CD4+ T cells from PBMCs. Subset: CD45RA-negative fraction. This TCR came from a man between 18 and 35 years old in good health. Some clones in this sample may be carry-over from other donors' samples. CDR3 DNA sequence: TGCGCCAGCAGCTTGGTGGGTAGGGCCGAGCAGTACTTC. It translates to CASSLVGRAEQYF. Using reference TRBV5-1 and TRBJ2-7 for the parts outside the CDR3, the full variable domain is KAGVTQTPRYLIKTRGQQVTLSCSPISGHRSVSWYQQTPGQGLQFLFEYFSETQRNKGNFPGRFSGRQFSNSRSEMNVSTLELGDSALYLCASSLVGRAEQYFGPGTRLTVT.